The 28 T cell receptor beta chains reported below all come from one sample, sequenced in a study of T cells in Graves' hyperthyroidism and ophthalmopathy. Amplification yielded TCR beta CDR3 regions, with RNA transcripts as the source. First-round RT-PCR targeting the TCR CDR3 was performed with the HTBI primer set. One entry per CDR3 protein, called by TCRdb with MiXCR from the multiplex PCR reads. The sample comprises around 540,000 distinct CDR3 sequences, about 16% of which are singletons, and 25% to 30% rests with the top ten. What was sequenced was blood. Every receptor here comes from a woman in her thirties with Graves' ophthalmopathy.

There are a few counts of this clonotype. The chain combines TRBV4-3 with TRBJ2-1; tentatively, D is TRBD2 (6 bases). This CDR3 contains 17 residues. Trimming removed 1 base from V and 4 bases from J, with 17 bases in between. Germline lookup yields CDR1 LGHNA and CDR2 YSLEER. This CDR3 reads CASSQAPPSERYNEQFF. CDR3 DNA sequence: TGCGCCAGCAGCCAAGCTCCACCTAGCGAGAGATACAATGAGCAGTTCTTC.

In regard to this clonotype: A much larger clone is a single base away; this may be a read error. This chain links TRBV4-3 with TRBJ2-3, with 12 bases lining up with TRBD2. CDR3 length: 16 amino acids. The junction had 4 bases not matched to a gene; V was cut back by 2 bases and J by 4 bases. The germline gives CDR1 LGHNA, CDR2 YSLEER. CDR3 DNA: TGCGCCAGCAGCCAACCGACTAGCGGGAGCGCAGATACGCAGTATTTT. Residues: CASSQPTSGSADTQYF.

A few counts support this clonotype. The chain joins TRBV4-1 to TRBJ2-7, with D hard to call. The CDR3 spans 11 residues. Deletions cut 3 bases from V and 5 bases from J, with 5 bases between. Germline CDR1 reads MGHRA; CDR2 reads YSYEKL. CDR3 residues: CASSHKNEQYF. The CDR3 DNA reads as TGCGCCAGCAGCCACAAGAACGAGCAGTACTTC.

In this sample, this clonotype turned up many times. The rearrangement joins TRBV28 to TRBJ1-2; D is undetermined. The CDR3 is made up of 15 amino acids. Between the trimmed V and J ends, which lost 5 bases and 3 bases, there was a span of 16 bases. Germline CDR1 MDHEN, CDR2 SYDVKM. The CDR3 spells CASSPPGNKDYGYTF. In DNA, the CDR3 is TGTGCCAGCAGTCCCCCGGGGAATAAGGACTATGGCTACACCTTC.

This clonotype appeared a few times. The rearrangement joins TRBV20-1 to TRBJ1-2; TRBD1 is a possible D gene (6 bases). Germline CDR1 DFQATT, CDR2 SNEGSKA (reference sequence). CDR3 length: 15 amino acids. Trimming removed 3 bases from V and 3 bases from J, with 17 bases in between. The CDR3 DNA sequence: TGCAGTGCTAGTCGATTTCGGACAGCCTACTATGGCTACACCTTC. It is translated as CSASRFRTAYYGYTF.

This clonotype was seen once. It is unclear where the CDR3 begins or ends on the DNA, so no DNA is shown, and the CDR3 is as TCRdb lists it. V gene TRBV5-1 combines with J gene TRBJ2-7; the D call of TRBD2 is as the table states it, not checked on the DNA. Germline lookup yields CDR1 SGHRS and CDR2 YFSETQ. The CDR3 is 19 amino acids in total, end residues counted. CDR3 in amino acids: CASSFYICSARVTGYEQYF.

The J gene is TRBJ2-2, the V gene TRBV30; D is unclear. The CDR3 length is 14 residues. V was trimmed by 4 bases and J by 1 base, leaving 10 bases between them. CDR1 GTSNPN and CDR2 SVGIG come from the germline V gene (reference sequence). CDR3 nucleotides: TGTGCCTGGACAGGAGTGGGGAACACCGGGGAGCTGTTTTTT. As protein: CAWTGVGNTGELFF.

J is TRBJ2-7 and V is TRBV10-3; 9 bases map to TRBD1. The junction had 15 bases not matched to a gene; V was cut back by 10 bases and J by 5 bases. The CDR3 spans 15 residues. Germline V gives CDR1 ENHRY, CDR2 SYGVKD. The CDR3 DNA sequence: TGTGCCAGCAAAAACAGGGGGCGCGGGGTGAACGAGCAGTACTTC. Residues: CASKNRGRGVNEQYF.

This clonotype was counted at least ten times. V usage is TRBV11-2 and J usage is TRBJ1-5; TRBD1 might be the D (5 bases). This CDR3 region has 14 residues. Trimming took off 0 bases at V and 5 bases at J, with 8 bases between the two ends. Germline CDR1 is SGHAT and CDR2 is FQNNGV. The CDR3 nucleotides read TGTGCCAGCAGCTTAGACAGGGTGGATCAGCCCCAGCATTTT. As protein: CASSLDRVDQPQHF.

This clonotype was found many times. The chain recombines TRBV15 with TRBJ1-1; 10 bases map to TRBD1. The CDR3 loop spans 17 amino acids. With 0 bases clipped from V and 4 bases from J, the junction kept 8 bases outside the gene matches. The germline V gene encodes CDR1 LNHNV and CDR2 YYDKDF (reference sequence). CDR3 in DNA: TGTGCCACCAGCAGAGAGGCTCAGGGGACAGGGGTCACTGAAGCTTTCTTT. Encoded protein: CATSREAQGTGVTEAFF.

CDR3 nucleotide sequence: TGTGCCAGCAAAAGGGGACTAGCGGGAGAGAGAAACATTCAGTACTTC. Encoded protein: CASKRGLAGERNIQYF. The gene calls are TRBV2 and TRBJ2-4, with 14 bases identical to TRBD2. CDR3 length: 16 residues. With 7 bases clipped from V and 6 bases from J, the junction kept 8 bases outside the gene matches. CDR1 is SNHLY, CDR2 FYNNEI, per germline.

The chain couples TRBV5-5 to TRBJ2-1; 10 positions match TRBD2. V trimming: 1 base; J trimming: 6 bases; junction bases outside the gene matches: 4. Germline V gives CDR1 SGHKS, CDR2 YYEKEE (reference sequence). CDR3 size: 15 residues. CDR3 sequence reads: CASSLSGLAFNEQFF. CDR3 in DNA: TGTGCCAGCAGCTTGTCGGGACTAGCGTTCAATGAGCAGTTCTTC.

As DNA, the CDR3 is TGTGCCACTACCGGGGGACAGGGGGAAGGGAATGAGCAGTTCTTC. Protein product: CATTGGQGEGNEQFF. The chain carries TRBV6-1 and TRBJ2-1, with 11 nucleotides matching TRBD1. Per the germline V gene, CDR1 is MNHNS and CDR2 is SASEGT. This CDR3 has 15 residues. J was trimmed by 7 bases and V by 10 bases; bases with no gene match: 12.

Details on this clonotype: A much larger clone sits a single nucleotide away, making a read error possible. The V gene is TRBV11-2, the J gene TRBJ1-4; D is unresolved. CDR1 is SGHAT and CDR2 is FQNNGV in the germline V gene. The CDR3 extends over 14 amino acids. As DNA, the CDR3 is TGTGCCTGCAGCTTAGAGTGGACTCATGAAAAACTGTTTTTT. Translating gives CACSLEWTHEKLFF.

This clonotype appeared a few times. This rearrangement joins TRBV12-3 or TRBV12-4 to TRBJ1-4, with TRBD1 matching over 8 bases. This CDR3 has 15 amino acids. V gave up 1 base and J gave up 7 bases; unmatched junction bases: 5. Written as DNA, the CDR3 is TGTGCCAGCAGTTTAGGGGGACAGGTACTTGAAAAACTGTTTTTT. Protein sequence: CASSLGGQVLEKLFF.

This clonotype was observed at least ten times. The rearrangement joins TRBV28 to TRBJ2-5; D might be TRBD2 (5 bases). The germline gives CDR1 MDHEN, CDR2 SYDVKM. CDR3 length: 14 amino acids. Between the trimmed V and J ends, which lost 7 bases and 2 bases, there was a span of 14 bases. CDR3 in amino acids: CASTPSGMQETQYF. DNA of the CDR3: TGTGCCAGCACCCCGTCCGGGATGCAAGAGACCCAGTACTTC.

This clonotype was seen a handful of times. The chain links TRBV6-1 to TRBJ2-3; the D call may be TRBD1 or TRBD2 (5 bases each). Trimming took 5 bases from V and 1 from J, leaving 16 bases between them. The CDR3 loop spans 16 amino acids. Germline-derived CDR1 and CDR2 are MNHNS and SASEGT. In DNA form, the CDR3 reads TGTGCCAGCAGTCGGGGACCTCCCGGCGGCACAGATACGCAGTATTTT. It is translated as CASSRGPPGGTDTQYF.

This clonotype was detected only a few times. It may be a read error: a sequence one base away is much more abundant. V and J are TRBV12-3 or TRBV12-4 and TRBJ2-5, with D tentatively TRBD2 (5 bases). Trimming stripped 8 bases from V and 5 bases from J, with 21 bases between. The CDR3 is made up of 15 amino acids. The CDR3 protein is CASGLGVTISETQYF. CDR3 DNA sequence: TGTGCCAGCGGGCTCGGGGTAACCATATCGGAGACCCAGTACTTC.

This clonotype appeared many times. The rearrangement joins TRBV5-1 to TRBJ2-7; 10 bases are shared with TRBD1. Germline CDR1 and CDR2: SGHRS and YFSETQ. The V and J ends lost 4 bases and 6 bases, in that order; junction bases with no gene match: 7. The CDR3 sequence is 14 residues long. The CDR3 DNA reads as TGCGCCAGCAGCACCGCCGGGACAGGGGTCGAGCAGTACTTC. This translates into CASSTAGTGVEQYF.

This clonotype was found many times. This chain joins TRBV20-1 and TRBJ2-7; the D is unclear. Germline assignment: CDR1 DFQATT and CDR2 SNEGSKA (reference sequence). The ends were cut back, 2 bases at V and 9 bases at J, with 20 bases in the middle. This CDR3 is 14 amino acids long. CDR3 coding DNA: TGCAGTGCTAGAAATCCGGGCCTTACGGAGTGGCAGTACTTC. Encoded protein: CSARNPGLTEWQYF.

This clonotype has ten or more counts. J is TRBJ2-7 and V is TRBV28; D may be TRBD1 (6 bases). V was cut by 5 bases and J by 0 bases, with 17 bases left in between. Germline lookup yields CDR1 MDHEN and CDR2 SYDVKM. This CDR3 is built from 16 residues. DNA of the CDR3: TGTGCCAGCAGTCTGAAATGGACAGAGCCCTCCTACGAGCAGTACTTC. As protein: CASSLKWTEPSYEQYF. Together with reference TRBV28 and TRBJ2-7, the CDR3 gives the full variable domain: DVKVTQSSRYLVKRTGEKVFLECVQDMDHENMFWYRQDPGLGLRLIYFSYDVKMKEKGDIPEGYSVSREKKERFSLILESASTNQTSMYLCASSLKWTEPSYEQYFGPGTRLTVT.

This clonotype was seen more than once but under ten times. The chain links TRBV6-5 to TRBJ2-1; TRBD2 is a possible D gene (5 bases). Germline V gives CDR1 MNHEY, CDR2 SVGAGI. This CDR3 is 16 amino acids long. The germline V and J ends were trimmed by 0 bases and 5 bases, with 14 bases remaining between them. CDR3 residues: CASSYSRGRGNNEQFF. In DNA, the CDR3 is TGTGCCAGCAGTTACTCGAGAGGGAGAGGAAACAATGAGCAGTTCTTC.

This clonotype was seen repeatedly, ten times or more. This sequence joins TRBV30 and TRBJ2-2, with D perhaps matching TRBD1 (5 bases). The CDR3 totals 13 residues. The V and J ends lost 2 bases and 1 base respectively, with 5 bases between them. In germline, CDR1 is GTSNPN, CDR2 SVGIG (reference sequence). The CDR3 region is CAWSQGNTGELFF. The CDR3 DNA reads as TGTGCCTGGAGTCAGGGGAACACCGGGGAGCTGTTTTTT.

The chain carries TRBV7-9 and TRBJ2-1, with TRBD2 as a possible D gene (6 bases). Germline lookup yields CDR1 SEHNR and CDR2 FQNEAQ (reference sequence). This CDR3 contains 15 residues. V lost 5 bases and J 4 bases, leaving 15 bases between the germline ends. As DNA, the CDR3 is TGTGCCAGCAGCATCCTTGGGACTGAATACAATGAGCAGTTCTTC. Amino acid sequence: CASSILGTEYNEQFF.

This clonotype has just one count. DNA of the CDR3: TGTGCCAGCACCCGAAAGTCGGGGGGTGGTCAAGAGACCCAGTACTTC. Translation: CASTRKSGGGQETQYF. J is TRBJ2-5 and V is TRBV2, with 7 bases matching TRBD2. This CDR3 has 16 amino acids. Germline CDR1 SNHLY, CDR2 FYNNEI. Trimming took 7 bases from V and 2 from J; bases not matched to a gene: 13. The complete variable domain, with remaining parts taken from reference TRBV2 and TRBJ2-5, reads EPEVTQTPSHQVTQMGQEVILRCVPISNHLYFYWYRQILGQKVEFLVSFYNNEISEKSEIFDDQFSVERPDGSNFTLKIRSTKLEDSAMYFCASTRKSGGGQETQYFGPGTRLLVL.

The genes are TRBV5-6 and TRBJ1-4; no reliable D call. The CDR3 sequence is 16 residues long. Trimming stripped 4 bases from V and 0 bases from J, with 13 bases between. Germline CDR1 SGHDT, CDR2 YYEEEE. The CDR3 reads CASSPGGITTNEKLFF. The DNA for the CDR3 is TGTGCCAGCAGCCCCGGAGGGATTACAACTAATGAAAAACTGTTTTTT.

This clonotype was counted many times. The J gene is TRBJ2-1, the V gene TRBV20-1; 8 nucleotides match TRBD2. V lost 6 bases and J lost 3; bases outside the gene matches: 7. Germline V lookup: CDR1 DFQATT, CDR2 SNEGSKA (reference sequence). This CDR3 spans 14 amino acids. The CDR3 DNA reads TGCAGTGCCCTTTCTAGCGGGTTCTACAATGAGCAGTTCTTC. Amino acid sequence: CSALSSGFYNEQFF.

This chain links TRBV12-3 or TRBV12-4 with TRBJ2-7; 9 positions match TRBD1. Germline trimming cut 8 bases from V and 6 bases from J; bases unmatched to any gene: 11. The CDR3 covers 14 residues. CDR3: CASGRYRGQVEQYF. CDR3 bases: TGTGCCAGCGGACGTTACAGGGGGCAGGTCGAGCAGTACTTC.